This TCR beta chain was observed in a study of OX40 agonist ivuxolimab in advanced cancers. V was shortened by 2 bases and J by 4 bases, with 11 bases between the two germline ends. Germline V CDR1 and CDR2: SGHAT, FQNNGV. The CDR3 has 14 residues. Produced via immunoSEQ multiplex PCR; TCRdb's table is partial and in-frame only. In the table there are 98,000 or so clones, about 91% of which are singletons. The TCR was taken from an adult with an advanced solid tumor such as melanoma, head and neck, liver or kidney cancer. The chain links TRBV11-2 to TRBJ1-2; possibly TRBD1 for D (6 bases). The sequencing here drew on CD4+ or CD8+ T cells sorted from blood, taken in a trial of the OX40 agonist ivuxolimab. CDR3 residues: CASSLPGQFYGYTF. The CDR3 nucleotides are TGTGCCAGCAGCTTACCAGGACAGTTCTATGGCTACACCTTC.